The 7 T cell receptor beta chains in this list originate from one sample, sequenced in a study of metastatic and nonmetastatic thyroid tumors. Patients had received no treatment of any kind before thyroid surgery. TCRdb reprocessed the PCR reads using MiXCR. The sample has 20,000 to 30,000 clones; roughly 20% are singletons. The sample taken for sequencing was blood. The receptors were sampled from a male donor with papillary thyroid cancer or a benign thyroid nodule (not recorded which). Some clones in this sample may be carry-over from other donors' samples.

In its sample, this clone ranks as medium-sized. The junction differs from germline at one of its ends, possibly a read error. The chain links TRBV6-5 to TRBJ2-6; D remains unclear. The CDR3 consists of 15 residues. From germline, CDR1 is MNHEY and CDR2 SVGAGI. This CDR3 is CASSNSRSGANVLTF. As DNA, the CDR3 is TGTGCCAGCAGTAACTCTCGCTCTGGGGCCAACGTCCTGACTTTC.

This clone was counted ten times or more. CDR3 amino acids: CASSTGGDQPQHF. The DNA of the CDR3 is TGTGCCAGCAGTACAGGGGGCGATCAGCCCCAGCATTTT. J is TRBJ1-5 and V is TRBV28, with 9 bases that match TRBD1. Germline V gene data show CDR1 as MDHEN and CDR2 as SYDVKM. CDR3 length: 13 amino acids. Germline trimming cut 5 bases from V and 5 bases from J; bases unmatched to any gene: 1.

This clone was seen more than once but under ten times. The junction differs from germline at one of its ends, possibly a read error. The chain combines TRBV19 with TRBJ1-5; no definite D call. Per the germline V gene, CDR1 is LNHDA and CDR2 is SQIVND (reference sequence). The CDR3 covers 14 residues. The CDR3 nucleotides are TGTGCCAGTATTTCCTGGACTCTAAATCATCCCCAGCATTTT. It is translated as CASISWTLNHPQHF.

This clone was counted many times. The chain recombines TRBV10-1 with TRBJ2-3, with D maybe TRBD2 (6 bases). The CDR3 length is 13 residues. CDR1 is WNHNN and CDR2 is SYGVQD in the germline V gene (reference sequence). V was cut by 11 bases and J by 4 bases, with 16 bases left in between. CDR3 DNA: TGCGCCGGCTCCGGGAGAGGGTCAGATACGCAGTATTTT. This gives the protein CAGSGRGSDTQYF.

This clone was recorded at least ten times. V gene TRBV27 combines with J gene TRBJ2-7; weak D call: TRBD2 (6 bases). The CDR3 spans 17 residues. CDR1 and CDR2 (germline): MNHEY, SMNVEV (reference sequence). The germline V and J ends were trimmed by 0 bases and 3 bases, with 18 bases remaining between them. DNA of the CDR3: TGTGCCAGCAGTTTATCTGATCCGGGGGTTGGGATCTACGAGCAGTACTTC. Protein: CASSLSDPGVGIYEQYF.

This chain connects TRBV6-5 to TRBJ1-2, with D maybe TRBD1 (5 bases). Germline loops: CDR1 MNHEY, CDR2 SVGAGI. V was shortened by 4 bases and J by 5 bases, with 17 bases between the two germline ends. The length of the CDR3 is 15 residues. The CDR3 sequence is CASSSSTRREYGYTF. The CDR3 coding sequence is TGTGCCAGCAGTTCCTCGACACGCAGGGAATATGGCTACACCTTC.

In its sample, this clone is medium-sized (0.01 to 0.1%). The J gene is TRBJ1-2, the V gene TRBV27; D is unclear. The V end was cut by 3 bases, the J end by 4 bases, with 9 bases between. The CDR3 loop spans 13 amino acids. Germline CDR1 MNHEY, CDR2 SMNVEV (reference sequence). In DNA form, the CDR3 reads TGTGCCAGCAGTTTGAGGTCTGGCTATGGCTACACCTTC. Translating gives CASSLRSGYGYTF.